These 15 T cell receptor beta chains were sequenced from one sample in a study of blood T cell repertoires in COVID-19 (dated by TCRdb to about 2020). Libraries were constructed by the immunoSEQ multiplex PCR assay. TCRdb carries this immuneACCESS record with in-frame sequences only. Its versions omit some clonotypes, under half of them owing to an unresolved V gene in the studies checked, with the rest unexplained. Across this sample there are fewer than 120,000 clones, with 87% seen only once. Of the sample, more than 4% falls within the top ten clones. Sequencing used peripheral blood. The receptor set was obtained from a human donor in a cohort sampled during active COVID-19.

The chain is built from TRBV3-1 (or the pseudogene TRBV3-2) and TRBJ2-3, with 10 nucleotides matching TRBD2. V was pared by 0 bases and J by 5 bases, with 11 bases of the junction left unmatched. This CDR3 has 18 amino acids. Germline loops: CDR1 LGHDT, CDR2 YNNKEL (reference sequence). The chain's CDR3 is CASSQEGVAGGSLDTQYF. The DNA of the CDR3 is TGTGCCAGCAGCCAAGAAGGGGTAGCGGGGGGTTCGTTAGATACGCAGTATTTT.

This clone was picked up a small number of times. J is TRBJ1-1 and V is TRBV29-1; 7 positions agree with TRBD1. Germline-derived CDR1 and CDR2 are SQVTM and ANQGSEA. J lost 2 bases, V lost 5 bases, and 5 bases had no gene match. The CDR3 is made up of 13 amino acids. In DNA, the CDR3 is TGCAGCGTTTCCCAGGGGGGAAACACTGAAGCTTTCTTT. Translating gives CSVSQGGNTEAFF.

V and J are TRBV9 and TRBJ1-1; a weak D match, TRBD1 (5 bases). Trimming removed 0 bases at V and 8 bases at J, with 11 bases between. The CDR3 length is 13 residues. Germline CDR1 and CDR2: SGDLS and YYNGEE. The CDR3 here is CASSVVPGQEAFF. CDR3 DNA: TGTGCCAGCAGCGTAGTTCCAGGGCAGGAAGCTTTCTTT.

This clone showed up just a few times. V is TRBV27 and J is TRBJ1-3; D may be TRBD1 (5 bases). Per the germline V gene, CDR1 is MNHEY and CDR2 is SMNVEV (reference sequence). The V end was cut by 9 bases, the J end by 0 bases, with 15 bases between. This CDR3 has 15 residues. Here the CDR3 reads CASKQDRFSGNTIYF. CDR3 bases: TGTGCCAGTAAACAGGATAGGTTCTCTGGAAACACCATATATTTT.

The chain links TRBV28 to TRBJ2-5; 8 bases are shared with TRBD1. V lost 2 bases, J lost 5 bases, and 4 bases stayed unmatched. Germline V gene sequence: CDR1 MDHEN, CDR2 SYDVKM. This CDR3 has 14 amino acids. The CDR3 spells CASSLQGARETQYF. For the CDR3, the DNA is TGTGCCAGCAGTTTACAGGGGGCACGGGAGACCCAGTACTTC.

V and J are TRBV5-1 and TRBJ2-5, with 10 bases identical to TRBD2. The CDR3 is 16 amino acids. Trimming took 0 bases from V and 1 from J; bases not matched to a gene: 3. The germline V gene encodes CDR1 SGHRS and CDR2 YFSETQ. CDR3 sequence reads: CASSLAAGGPQETQYF. CDR3 coding DNA: TGCGCCAGCAGCTTGGCAGCGGGGGGGCCCCAAGAGACCCAGTACTTC.

The V call is TRBV5-6, the J call TRBJ2-3; perhaps TRBD2 as D (5 bases). The CDR3 covers 14 residues. Germline CDR1 reads SGHDT; CDR2 reads YYEEEE. Trimming left V 4 bases short and J 7 bases short, with 16 bases between. CDR3 residues: CASSSEGLPHTQYF. As DNA, the CDR3 is TGTGCCAGCAGCAGTGAGGGCCTCCCCCATACGCAGTATTTT.

The genes are TRBV9 and TRBJ2-7, with D possibly TRBD1 on 6 matching bases. The CDR3 spans 14 residues. V was cut by 3 bases and J by 3 bases, with 13 bases left in between. Germline V gene sequence: CDR1 SGDLS, CDR2 YYNGEE. The CDR3 here is CASSGQVQDYEQYF. As DNA, the CDR3 is TGTGCCAGCAGCGGACAGGTTCAGGACTACGAGCAGTACTTC.

V is TRBV5-6 and J is TRBJ2-5; D gene ambiguous. The V end lost 4 bases, the J end lost 1 base, and 11 bases lay between the germline ends. CDR1 is SGHDT and CDR2 is YYEEEE in the germline V gene. This CDR3 is 14 amino acids long. CDR3 region: CASSPGGSQETQYF. CDR3 sequence (DNA): TGTGCCAGCAGCCCGGGTGGGTCCCAAGAGACCCAGTACTTC.

This rearrangement joins TRBV6-6 to TRBJ1-5, with TRBD1 as a possible D gene (6 bases). Per the germline V gene, CDR1 is MNHNY and CDR2 is SVGAGI (reference sequence). Trimming stripped 10 bases from V and 0 bases from J, with 10 bases between. The CDR3 has 13 amino acids. CDR3 amino acids: CATRTDSNQPQHF. In nucleotides, the CDR3 is TGTGCCACTCGGACAGATAGCAATCAGCCCCAGCATTTT.

V is TRBV15 and J is TRBJ1-1, with 9 bases lining up with TRBD1. The CDR3 sequence is 13 residues long. CDR1 LNHNV and CDR2 YYDKDF come from the germline V gene (reference sequence). J was trimmed by 11 bases and V by 8 bases; bases with no gene match: 12. In DNA form, the CDR3 reads TGTGCCACCTCTGGACAGGGGTTGTCTGGGGCTTTCTTT. Translated, it gives CATSGQGLSGAFF.

This clone was detected only once. J is TRBJ1-5 and V is TRBV19; D is possibly TRBD1 (6 bases). The CDR3 has 15 amino acids. Deletions cut 5 bases from V and 6 bases from J, with 17 bases between. Looked up from germline, CDR1 is LNHDA and CDR2 is SQIVND (reference sequence). This chain's CDR3 is CASSGARQGGQPQHF. CDR3 nucleotide sequence: TGTGCCAGTAGTGGGGCAAGACAAGGGGGTCAGCCCCAGCATTTT.

V usage is TRBV6-6 and J usage is TRBJ2-7; 8 bases match TRBD2. Looked up from germline, CDR1 is MNHNY and CDR2 is SVGAGI (reference sequence). The CDR3 covers 12 residues. Written as DNA, the CDR3 is TGTGCCAGCAGTTACTCCGAGCGGGAGAGGTGGGTC. Encoded protein: CASSYSERERWV.

The chain employs TRBV7-2 and TRBJ2-3, with 8 bases that match TRBD2. Germline V gene data show CDR1 as SGHTA and CDR2 as FQGNSA. With 3 bases clipped from V and 8 bases from J, the junction kept 7 bases outside the gene matches. There are 14 residues in the CDR3. Here the CDR3 reads CASSLSSGARTQYF. DNA for the CDR3: TGTGCCAGCAGCTTGAGTAGCGGGGCTCGTACGCAGTATTTT.

The V call is TRBV5-4, the J call TRBJ1-2; 8 positions match TRBD1. The germline gives CDR1 SGHNT, CDR2 YYREEE (reference sequence). This CDR3 spans 16 amino acids. Losses at the gene ends were 4 bases for V and 11 bases for J; bases not matched to a gene: 19. The CDR3 DNA reads as TGTGCCAGCAGCCCGGACTATTTCGGGACAGGCAACTCGTACACCTTC. Its translation is CASSPDYFGTGNSYTF.